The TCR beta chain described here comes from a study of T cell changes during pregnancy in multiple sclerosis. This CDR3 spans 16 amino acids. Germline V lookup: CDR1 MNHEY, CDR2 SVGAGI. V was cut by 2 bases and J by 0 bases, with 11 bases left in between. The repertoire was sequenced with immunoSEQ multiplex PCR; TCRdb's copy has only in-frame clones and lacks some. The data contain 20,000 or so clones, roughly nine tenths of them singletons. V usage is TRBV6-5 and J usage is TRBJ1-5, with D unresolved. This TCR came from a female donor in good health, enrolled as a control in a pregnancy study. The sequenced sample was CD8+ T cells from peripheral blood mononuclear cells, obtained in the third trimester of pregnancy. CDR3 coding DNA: TGTGCCAGCAGTTACCTGGGAGCGAATAGCAATCAGCCCCAGCATTTT. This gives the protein CASSYLGANSNQPQHF.